The TCR beta chain under discussion was sequenced for a study of neurological immune-mediated disorders. General study findings and limits: The absence of any CDR3 amino acid sequence shared by expanded clones across subjects suggests that repertoires were private in all groups. The authors found no clinical or MRI feature associated with the multiple sclerosis repertoire cluster.

Trimming left V 1 base short and J 4 bases short, with 7 bases between. This CDR3 contains 13 residues. From the 5' RACE reads, TCRdb called clonotypes with MiXCR, one entry per CDR3 protein. The sample has more than 40,000 distinct CDR3 sequences; approximately 3% are singletons. This clonotype has a count of ten or more. Its antigen remains unknown. This chain links TRBV12-3 or TRBV12-4 with TRBJ2-5; D gene ambiguous. The source is a woman between 45 and 60 years old with multiple sclerosis. The specimen was PBMCs. CDR3 nucleotides: TGTGCCAGCAGTTTAGGTGTCGGAGAGACCCAGTACTTC. Translated: CASSLGVGETQYF.